This T cell receptor beta chain was obtained from a study of regulatory T cells in long-lasting Graves disease. The sample holds a few counts of this clonotype. Sequencing libraries for TCR beta were prepared with iRepertoire HTBI primers and Arm-PCR of CDR3 regions. TCRdb reprocessed the multiplex PCR reads with MiXCR, giving one entry per CDR3 protein. The sample lists hundreds of thousands of distinct CDR3 sequences; about 12% were seen once. Time point: newly diagnosed GD, antithyroid drugs for less than 3 months. TCR sequences were obtained from RNA taken from PBMCs. These data were also reused for a study on T cells in Graves' hyperthyroidism and ophthalmopathy. From that report: With the HTBI primer set, the TCR CDR3 went through a first round of RT-PCR.

This TCR was recovered from a woman aged 25 to 39 with Graves disease. The sample was peripheral blood mononuclear cells (PBMCs), taken at new diagnosis, from a patient treated with antithyroid drugs.

The DNA of the CDR3 is TGCGCCAGCAGCGTAGGACAGGCTGGGGAAAAACTGTTTTTT. It encodes CASSVGQAGEKLFF. The J gene is TRBJ1-4, the V gene TRBV5-1, with 7 bases identical to TRBD1. J lost 8 bases, V lost 4 bases, and 8 bases had no gene match. This CDR3 has 14 residues. Germline lookup yields CDR1 SGHRS and CDR2 YFSETQ.